Listed below are T cell receptor beta chains from one sample, sequenced in a study of tumor-infiltrating lymphocytes in localized non-small cell lung cancer. Some clones are missing from TCRdb's copy, which holds only in-frame ones; the method was immunoSEQ multiplex PCR. The sample lists several thousand clones; roughly four fifths were seen once. The sequencing input was uninvolved lung tissue not adjacent to the tumor. The receptors derive from a human donor with non-small cell lung cancer. CDR3s leave out the opening cysteine and the closing phenylalanine or tryptophan. A D gene is named only where the DNA matches it firmly.

v_gene: TRBV7-2
len: 14
j_gene: TRBJ2-6
d_gene: .
CDR3aa: ASSLGHDLKANVLT

v_gene: TRBV11-2
len: 13
j_gene: TRBJ2-7
d_gene: .
CDR3aa: ASSLDIGIAYEQY

v_gene: TRBV9
len: 11
j_gene: TRBJ1-2
d_gene: .
CDR3aa: ASSVQNNYGYT

v_gene: TRBV2
len: 11
j_gene: TRBJ1-2
d_gene: TRBD1
CDR3aa: ASSPTGEYGYT

v_gene: TRBV11-1
len: 14
j_gene: TRBJ1-2
d_gene: .
CDR3aa: ASSLGTSAFPYGYT

v_gene: TRBV19
len: 10
j_gene: TRBJ2-5
d_gene: .
CDR3aa: ASLDGKETQY

v_gene: TRBV5-1
len: 11
j_gene: TRBJ2-1
d_gene: TRBD1
CDR3aa: ASKDREVGEQF

v_gene: TRBV5-1
len: 17
j_gene: TRBJ1-1
d_gene: TRBD1
CDR3aa: ASSFVSGTGNNAFTEAF

v_gene: TRBV19
len: 11
j_gene: TRBJ1-2
d_gene: .
CDR3aa: ASSQGSPPGYT

v_gene: TRBV4-2
len: 13
j_gene: TRBJ2-7
d_gene: .
CDR3aa: ASSQAFQASYEQY

v_gene: TRBV25-1
len: 13
j_gene: TRBJ1-5
d_gene: TRBD1
CDR3aa: ASSEGGTASGPQH

v_gene: TRBV9
len: 13
j_gene: TRBJ2-7
d_gene: .
CDR3aa: ASSVGLGLTYEQY

v_gene: TRBV29-1
len: 12
j_gene: TRBJ2-2
d_gene: TRBD2
CDR3aa: SVRAGGNTGELF

v_gene: TRBV7-8
len: 13
j_gene: TRBJ1-2
d_gene: .
CDR3aa: ASSLEASTNYGYT

v_gene: TRBV7-6
len: 12
j_gene: TRBJ1-5
d_gene: .
CDR3aa: ASSPRGVEQPQH

v_gene: TRBV9
len: 14
j_gene: TRBJ2-7
d_gene: TRBD2
CDR3aa: ASSEGRTSGIYEQY

v_gene: TRBV11-2
len: 14
j_gene: TRBJ2-3
d_gene: TRBD1
CDR3aa: ASSLHRGPYTDTQY

v_gene: TRBV5-1
len: 11
j_gene: TRBJ1-2
d_gene: .
CDR3aa: ASSLENRRGYT

v_gene: TRBV7-2
len: 12
j_gene: TRBJ2-7
d_gene: .
CDR3aa: ASSLGSGFREQY

v_gene: TRBV30
len: 9
j_gene: TRBJ2-7
d_gene: .
CDR3aa: ASGPNYEQY

v_gene: TRBV30
len: 13
j_gene: TRBJ1-1
d_gene: TRBD1
CDR3aa: AWRKVDRPNTEAF

v_gene: TRBV29-1
len: 9
j_gene: TRBJ2-5
d_gene: .
CDR3aa: SVPVGETQY

v_gene: TRBV9
len: 12
j_gene: TRBJ2-7
d_gene: TRBD2
CDR3aa: ASSVSGRNDEQY

v_gene: TRBV10-3
len: 12
j_gene: TRBJ2-3
d_gene: TRBD1
CDR3aa: AIRSDRATDTQY

v_gene: TRBV5-6
len: 12
j_gene: TRBJ2-7
d_gene: .
CDR3aa: ASSWPSMSYEQY

v_gene: TRBV9
len: 13
j_gene: TRBJ2-7
d_gene: .
CDR3aa: ASSPQGQRGGEQY

v_gene: TRBV4-2
len: 14
j_gene: TRBJ2-4
d_gene: .
CDR3aa: ASSQEAVLAKNIQY

v_gene: TRBV6-5
len: 12
j_gene: TRBJ2-1
d_gene: TRBD2
CDR3aa: ASSYGGRNNEQF

v_gene: TRBV9
len: 12
j_gene: TRBJ2-7
d_gene: .
CDR3aa: ASSVGQGTYEQY

v_gene: TRBV5-6
len: 10
j_gene: TRBJ1-2
d_gene: .
CDR3aa: ASSTDTYGYT

v_gene: TRBV7-9
len: 13
j_gene: TRBJ2-7
d_gene: .
CDR3aa: ASSLVTILPYEQY

v_gene: TRBV10-3
len: 11
j_gene: TRBJ1-5
d_gene: .
CDR3aa: ARAQGLGQPQH

v_gene: TRBV5-6
len: 13
j_gene: TRBJ1-5
d_gene: .
CDR3aa: ASSLWQPSNQPQH

v_gene: TRBV27
len: 9
j_gene: TRBJ2-4
d_gene: .
CDR3aa: ASGTSNIQY

v_gene: TRBV7-2
len: 13
j_gene: TRBJ2-7
d_gene: .
CDR3aa: ASSLVSTGRYEQY

v_gene: TRBV2
len: 11
j_gene: TRBJ1-2
d_gene: .
CDR3aa: ASSDRGTYGYT

v_gene: TRBV6-6
len: 10
j_gene: TRBJ2-7
d_gene: .
CDR3aa: ASRDTSYEQY

v_gene: TRBV19
len: 11
j_gene: TRBJ1-1
d_gene: .
CDR3aa: ASRDGGRHEAF

v_gene: TRBV6-1
len: 11
j_gene: TRBJ1-2
d_gene: TRBD1
CDR3aa: ASSEGTGIGYT

v_gene: TRBV4-2
len: 13
j_gene: TRBJ1-6
d_gene: TRBD1
CDR3aa: ASSQGDRENSPLH

v_gene: TRBV19
len: 13
j_gene: TRBJ2-7
d_gene: .
CDR3aa: ASSIGLGSSYEQY

v_gene: TRBV2
len: 12
j_gene: TRBJ1-1
d_gene: TRBD1
CDR3aa: ASSSPGGGTEAF

v_gene: TRBV11-1
len: 10
j_gene: TRBJ2-3
d_gene: .
CDR3aa: ASTGGRDTQY

v_gene: TRBV28
len: 12
j_gene: TRBJ1-2
d_gene: TRBD1
CDR3aa: ASSFGGTVYGYT

v_gene: TRBV27
len: 12
j_gene: TRBJ1-1
d_gene: .
CDR3aa: ASSLRPAGTEAF